This TCR beta chain was captured in a study of cytomegalovirus exposure and HLA in healthy donors. This clone has a single count. Its antigen is unknown. Measured with immunoSEQ multiplex PCR; TCRdb has only the in-frame clones, and not every one. The sample lists around 250,000 clones, about 90% occurring once. Germline trimming cut 4 bases from V and 4 bases from J; bases unmatched to any gene: 5. Per germline, CDR1 SGHRS and CDR2 YFSETQ. CDR3 size: 14 residues. Study-wide results and caveats: The finding came from a later analysis; first-cohort TCR clusters tended to co-occur in the roughly 110 validation repertoires.

Sample: PBMCs. The TCR originated in a woman younger than 35 in good health and CMV-seronegative. The chain joins TRBV5-1 to TRBJ1-2; TRBD1 agrees at 9 bases. DNA of the CDR3: TGCGCCAGCAGCCCACCGGGACAGGGCTATGGCTACACCTTC. Protein product: CASSPPGQGYGYTF. Looking up the rest from reference TRBV5-1 and TRBJ1-2 gives the full variable domain: KAGVTQTPRYLIKTRGQQVTLSCSPISGHRSVSWYQQTPGQGLQFLFEYFSETQRNKGNFPGRFSGRQFSNSRSEMNVSTLELGDSALYLCASSPPGQGYGYTFGSGTRLTVV.